The source of this T cell receptor beta chain is a study of cytomegalovirus exposure and HLA in healthy donors. Whole-study findings and limits: Earlier analysis found most TCR beta V segments productive about 87% or about 30% of the time. In a later analysis, V- and J-gene trimming of beta chains associated with a DCLRE1C missense variant, replicated independently.

The V end was cut by 4 bases, the J end by 0 bases, with 10 bases between. Germline CDR1 and CDR2: SNHLY and FYNNEI. The CDR3 spans 15 residues. Donors counted as nominally healthy when sampled, yet unrecorded immune exposures were likely. Regarding this clone: Its specificity is unknown.

Use of 60 Vbeta and 13 Jbeta primers characterized the PCR. The table came from immunoSEQ multiplex PCR; TCRdb's copy has only in-frame clones and leaves some out. The table lists some 96,000 clones, less than 85% of them singletons, with roughly 20% in the top ten. The origin of this receptor is an older woman in good health and CMV-seropositive. The chain has TRBV2 and TRBJ1-3; perhaps TRBD1 as D (5 bases). Sequencing was carried out using PBMCs. CDR3 protein: CASSGQSSSGNTIYF. In DNA, the CDR3 is TGTGCCAGCAGTGGACAGTCATCCTCTGGAAACACCATATATTTT. Looking up the rest from reference TRBV2 and TRBJ1-3 gives the full variable domain: EPEVTQTPSHQVTQMGQEVILRCVPISNHLYFYWYRQILGQKVEFLVSFYNNEISEKSEIFDDQFSVERPDGSNFTLKIRSTKLEDSAMYFCASSGQSSSGNTIYFGEGSWLTVV.